This T cell receptor beta chain was profiled in a study of blood T cell repertoires in COVID-19. In the source study's methods: By means of reference gene primer amplification, nucleated cell counts were estimated. Repertoires were generated with immunoSEQ multiplex PCR, while TCRdb's copy carries only in-frame clones and drops some. D and trimming were read from the DNA, whereas the V and J calls and clone size are those reported in that table. The data contain tens of thousands of clones, approximately 80% of them singletons. This CDR3 spans 15 amino acids. The germline CDR1 and CDR2 sequences are MNHEY and SVGEGT. Trimming removed 4 bases at V and 4 bases at J, with 14 bases between. Seattle patients were enrolled while actively infected and followed longitudinally.

The sequenced material came from peripheral blood. The rearrangement joins TRBV6-2 or TRBV6-3 to TRBJ1-5; D is uncertain. The sequence derives from a man aged 30 to 45 with COVID-19, enrolled during active disease. The chain's CDR3 is CASSWEGRGNQPQHF. CDR3 DNA sequence: TGTGCCAGCAGTTGGGAGGGTCGGGGTAATCAGCCCCAGCATTTT.